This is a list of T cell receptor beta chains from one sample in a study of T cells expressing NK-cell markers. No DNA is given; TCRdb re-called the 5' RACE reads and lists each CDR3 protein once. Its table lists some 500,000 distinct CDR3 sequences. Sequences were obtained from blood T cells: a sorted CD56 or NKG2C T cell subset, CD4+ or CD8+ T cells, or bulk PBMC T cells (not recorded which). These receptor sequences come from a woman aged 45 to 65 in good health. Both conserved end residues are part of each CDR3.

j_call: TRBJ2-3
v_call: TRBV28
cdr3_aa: CASSLLGGTQYF

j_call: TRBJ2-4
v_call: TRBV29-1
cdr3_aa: CSVEDGEKNIQYF

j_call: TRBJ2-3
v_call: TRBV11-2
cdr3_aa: CASSFGTGATDTQYF

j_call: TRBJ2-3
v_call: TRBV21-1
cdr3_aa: CASSVTSVPSDTQYF

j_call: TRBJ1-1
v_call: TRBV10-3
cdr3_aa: CAIKGLGNTEAFF

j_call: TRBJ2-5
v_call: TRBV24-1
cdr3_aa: CATSGKGTSGRRETQYF

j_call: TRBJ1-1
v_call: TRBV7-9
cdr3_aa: CASSPNLGRVETEAFF

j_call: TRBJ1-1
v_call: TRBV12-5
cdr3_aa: CASGLVPGAEAFF

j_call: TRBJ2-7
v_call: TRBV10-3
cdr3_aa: CAVLAGGRREQYF

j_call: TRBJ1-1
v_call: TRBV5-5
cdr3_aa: CASSFGQMNTEAFF